The clone carrying this T cell receptor (beta chain) was observed many times. Its antigen is undetermined. This entry is derived from a study of beta chain features in type 1 diabetes. About the study: Over all samples combined, 107,917,701 sorted cells were examined.

Study conclusions and caveats: There was a moderate but significant shortening of TCRB CDR3s in all four CD4+ subsets of Type 1 diabetes patients. In comparison with healthy donors, patients had naive, central memory and Treg TCRB repertoires that appeared more similar.

Germline lookup yields CDR1 SGHAT and CDR2 FQNNGV. This CDR3 comprises 15 residues. Trimming at V came to 6 bases and at J to 5 bases, leaving 10 bases not matched to a gene. On average, the one heparinised blood draw given by each donor was around 110 mL. Populations isolated by sorting all had purity greater than 95%. Isolated RNA was reverse transcribed in full, so expressed TCRB transcripts were sequenced. Using immunoSEQ multiplex PCR, the repertoire was profiled, and TCRdb retains in-frame clones only, with some absent. In the table there are fewer than 400,000 clones, around 9.3% of which are singletons.

The source is a man younger than 40 with type 1 diabetes. Sequencing was done on a sample of central memory CD4+ T cells from blood. The chain recombines TRBV11-2 with TRBJ1-1; 9 bases agree with TRBD1. CDR3 sequence (DNA): TGTGCCAGCAGACATAATACAGGGGGCTGGACTGAAGCTTTCTTT. Translating gives CASRHNTGGWTEAFF. Drawing the rest from reference TRBV11-2 and TRBJ1-1, the complete variable domain is EAGVAQSPRYKIIEKRQSVAFWCNPISGHATLYWYQQILGQGPKLLIQFQNNGVVDDSQLPKDRFSAERLKGVDSTLKIQPAKLEDSAVYLCASRHNTGGWTEAFFGQGTRLTVV.